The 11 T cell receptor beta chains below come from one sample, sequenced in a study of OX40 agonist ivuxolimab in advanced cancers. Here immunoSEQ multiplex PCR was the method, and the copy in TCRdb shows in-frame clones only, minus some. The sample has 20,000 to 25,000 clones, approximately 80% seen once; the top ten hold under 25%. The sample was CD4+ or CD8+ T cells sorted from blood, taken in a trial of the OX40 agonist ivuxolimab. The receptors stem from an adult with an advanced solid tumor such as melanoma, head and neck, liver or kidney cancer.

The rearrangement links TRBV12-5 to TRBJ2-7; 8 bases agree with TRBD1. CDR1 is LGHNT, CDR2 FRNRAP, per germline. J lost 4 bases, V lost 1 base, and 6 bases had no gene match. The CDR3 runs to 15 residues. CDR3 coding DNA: TGTGCTAGTGGTTTGGACCCAGGGGGCTGGTACGAGCAGTACTTC. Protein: CASGLDPGGWYEQYF.

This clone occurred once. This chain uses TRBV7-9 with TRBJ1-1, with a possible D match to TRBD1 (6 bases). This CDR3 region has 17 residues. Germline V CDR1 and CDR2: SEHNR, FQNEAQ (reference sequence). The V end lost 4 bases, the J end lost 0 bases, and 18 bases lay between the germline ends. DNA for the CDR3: TGTGCCAGCAGCTCCCGGACAGCTCTAAACATGAACACTGAAGCTTTCTTT. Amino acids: CASSSRTALNMNTEAFF. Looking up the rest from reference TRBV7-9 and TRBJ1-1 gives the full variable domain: DTGVSQNPRHKITKRGQNVTFRCDPISEHNRLYWYRQTLGQGPEFLTYFQNEAQLEKSRLLSDRFSAERPKGSFSTLEIQRTEQGDSAMYLCASSSRTALNMNTEAFFGQGTRLTVV.

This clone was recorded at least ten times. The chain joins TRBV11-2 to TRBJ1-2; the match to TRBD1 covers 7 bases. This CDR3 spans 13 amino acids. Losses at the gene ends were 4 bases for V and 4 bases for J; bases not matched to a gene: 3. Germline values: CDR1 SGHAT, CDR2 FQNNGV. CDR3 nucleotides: TGTGCCAGCAGCTCTGGGGACAGCTATGGCTACACCTTC. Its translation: CASSSGDSYGYTF.

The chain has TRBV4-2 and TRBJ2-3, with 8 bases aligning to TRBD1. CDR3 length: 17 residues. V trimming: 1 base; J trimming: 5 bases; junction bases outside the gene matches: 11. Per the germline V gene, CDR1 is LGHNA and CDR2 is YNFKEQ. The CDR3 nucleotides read TGTGCCAGCAGCCAAGTACAGGGGGGTGAAAGTGAAGATACGCAGTATTTT. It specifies CASSQVQGGESEDTQYF.

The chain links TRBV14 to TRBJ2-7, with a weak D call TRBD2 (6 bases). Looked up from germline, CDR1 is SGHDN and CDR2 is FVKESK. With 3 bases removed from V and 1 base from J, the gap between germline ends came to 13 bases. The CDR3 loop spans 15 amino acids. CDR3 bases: TGTGCCAGCAGCCAGGTACAAGGGAGGTCCTACGAGCAGTACTTC. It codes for CASSQVQGRSYEQYF. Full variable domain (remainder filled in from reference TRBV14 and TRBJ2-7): EAGVTQFPSHSVIEKGQTVTLRCDPISGHDNLYWYRRVMGKEIKFLLHFVKESKQDESGMPNNRFLAERTGGTYSTLKVQPAELEDSGVYFCASSQVQGRSYEQYFGPGTRLTVT.

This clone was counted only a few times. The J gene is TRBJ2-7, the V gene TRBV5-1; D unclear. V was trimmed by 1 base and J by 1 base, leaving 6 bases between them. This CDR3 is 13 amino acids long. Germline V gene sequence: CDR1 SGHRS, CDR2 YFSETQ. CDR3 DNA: TGCGCCAGCAGCTTGCGATCGTCCTACGAGCAGTACTTC. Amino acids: CASSLRSSYEQYF.

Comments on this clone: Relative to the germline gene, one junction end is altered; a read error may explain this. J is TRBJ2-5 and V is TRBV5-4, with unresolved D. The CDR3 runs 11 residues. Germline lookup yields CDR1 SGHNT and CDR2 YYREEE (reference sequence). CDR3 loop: CASSLQGTQYF. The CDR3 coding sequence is TGTGCCAGCAGCTTACAAGGGACCCAGTACTTC.

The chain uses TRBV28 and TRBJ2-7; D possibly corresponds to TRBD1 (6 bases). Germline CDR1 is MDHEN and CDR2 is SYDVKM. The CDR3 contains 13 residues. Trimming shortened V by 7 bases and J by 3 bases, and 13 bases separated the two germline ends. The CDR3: CASMGAIYYEQYF. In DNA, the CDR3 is TGTGCCAGCATGGGGGCGATCTACTACGAGCAGTACTTC.

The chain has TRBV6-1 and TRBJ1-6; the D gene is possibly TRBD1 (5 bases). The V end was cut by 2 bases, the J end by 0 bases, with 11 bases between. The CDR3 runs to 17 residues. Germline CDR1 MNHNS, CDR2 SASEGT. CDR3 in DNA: TGTGCCAGCAGTGAAACCCAGGGTAGCTCCTATAATTCACCCCTCCACTTT. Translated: CASSETQGSSYNSPLHF.

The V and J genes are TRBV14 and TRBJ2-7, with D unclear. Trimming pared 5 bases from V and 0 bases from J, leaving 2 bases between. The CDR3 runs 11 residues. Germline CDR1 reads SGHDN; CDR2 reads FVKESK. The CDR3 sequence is CASSFSYEQYF. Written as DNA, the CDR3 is TGTGCCAGCAGCTTCTCCTACGAGCAGTACTTC.

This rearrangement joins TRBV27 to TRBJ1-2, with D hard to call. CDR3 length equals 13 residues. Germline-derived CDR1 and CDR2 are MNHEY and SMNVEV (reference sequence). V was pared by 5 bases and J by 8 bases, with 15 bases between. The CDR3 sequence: CASSPSSFWGYTF. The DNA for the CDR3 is TGTGCCAGCAGTCCTTCGAGTTTTTGGGGCTACACCTTC.